A selection of T cell receptor beta chains follows, all from one sample in a study of naive and memory T cell subsets. One entry per CDR3 protein results from TCRdb running MiXCR on the UMI-ligation and nested PCR reads. The sample lists about 37,000 distinct CDR3 sequences; 8% to 13% were seen once. Sequenced material: skin, taken from a tuberculin skin test site. The receptor set was obtained from an adult in good health. CDR3s include the opening cysteine and the closing phenylalanine or tryptophan. Fields, in order: clone size, J gene, D gene, V gene, CDR3 protein, CDR3 DNA. D genes are given only for firm matches. Some rows mark clone size as missing; the rest say once, few, many or name a class of expanded clone.

clone_size: few
j_call: TRBJ2-7
d_call: TRBD1
v_call: TRBV5-1
cdr3_aa: CASSRDRGFEQYF
cdr3_nt: TGCGCCAGCAGCCGAGACAGGGGGTTTGAGCAGTACTTC

clone_size: few
j_call: TRBJ1-2
d_call: .
v_call: TRBV27
cdr3_aa: CASRGGIYGYTF
cdr3_nt: TGTGCCAGCCGGGGGGGGATCTATGGCTACACCTTC

clone_size: .
j_call: TRBJ2-5
d_call: TRBD2
v_call: TRBV6-5
cdr3_aa: CASSSSGGTVETQYF
cdr3_nt: TGTGCCAGCAGCTCTAGCGGGGGAACTGTTGAGACCCAGTACTTC

clone_size: .
j_call: TRBJ2-3
d_call: .
v_call: TRBV9
cdr3_aa: CASSVGLTSTDTQYF
cdr3_nt: TGTGCCAGCAGCGTCGGACTAACTAGCACAGATACGCAGTATTTT

clone_size: many
j_call: TRBJ2-7
d_call: .
v_call: TRBV11-2
cdr3_aa: CASRLGYPSYEQYF
cdr3_nt: TGTGCCAGCAGACTGGGGTATCCCTCCTACGAGCAGTACTTC

clone_size: many
j_call: TRBJ2-2
d_call: .
v_call: TRBV28
cdr3_aa: CASSLRALARTGELFF
cdr3_nt: TGTGCCAGCAGTCTCCGGGCGCTAGCCCGCACCGGGGAGCTGTTTTTT

clone_size: .
j_call: TRBJ1-1
d_call: .
v_call: TRBV30
cdr3_aa: CVWSGHLNTEAFF
cdr3_nt: TGTGTCTGGAGCGGACACCTGAACACTGAAGCTTTCTTT

clone_size: many
j_call: TRBJ2-1
d_call: .
v_call: TRBV29-1
cdr3_aa: CSIKLTTGTNNEQFF
cdr3_nt: TGCAGCATAAAACTTACTACGGGCACCAACAATGAGCAGTTCTTC

clone_size: many
j_call: TRBJ2-6
d_call: .
v_call: TRBV2
cdr3_aa: CASSERSGANVLTF
cdr3_nt: TGTGCCAGCAGTGAGAGGTCTGGGGCCAACGTCCTGACTTTC

clone_size: few
j_call: TRBJ1-1
d_call: TRBD1
v_call: TRBV6-1
cdr3_aa: CASSEGQGTPTAFF
cdr3_nt: TGTGCCAGCAGTGAGGGACAGGGCACCCCGACAGCTTTCTTT

clone_size: few
j_call: TRBJ2-2
d_call: .
v_call: TRBV3-1
cdr3_aa: CASSLVKGNTGELFF
cdr3_nt: TGTGCCAGCAGCTTAGTAAAGGGAAACACCGGGGAGCTGTTTTTT

clone_size: few
j_call: TRBJ1-1
d_call: TRBD1
v_call: TRBV5-1
cdr3_aa: CASSLDGQGANTEAFF
cdr3_nt: TGCGCCAGCAGCTTGGATGGACAGGGGGCCAACACTGAAGCTTTCTTT

clone_size: many
j_call: TRBJ2-5
d_call: .
v_call: TRBV9
cdr3_aa: CASSVEGRQETQYF
cdr3_nt: TGTGCCAGCAGCGTAGAAGGACGTCAAGAGACCCAGTACTTC

clone_size: many
j_call: TRBJ2-6
d_call: TRBD2
v_call: TRBV20-1
cdr3_aa: CSAVLAAGANVLTF
cdr3_nt: TGCAGTGCTGTGCTAGCGGCTGGGGCCAACGTCCTGACTTTC

clone_size: .
j_call: TRBJ2-2
d_call: .
v_call: TRBV19
cdr3_aa: CATWDQNTGELFF
cdr3_nt: TGTGCCACCTGGGACCAGAACACCGGGGAGCTGTTTTTT

clone_size: many
j_call: TRBJ2-7
d_call: TRBD2
v_call: TRBV13
cdr3_aa: CASSLGGRASYEQYF
cdr3_nt: TGTGCCAGCAGCTTAGGAGGGAGGGCCTCCTACGAGCAGTACTTC

clone_size: .
j_call: TRBJ1-2
d_call: .
v_call: TRBV20-1
cdr3_aa: CSARDGEQGDYGYTF
cdr3_nt: TGCAGTGCTAGAGATGGGGAACAGGGTGACTATGGCTACACCTTC